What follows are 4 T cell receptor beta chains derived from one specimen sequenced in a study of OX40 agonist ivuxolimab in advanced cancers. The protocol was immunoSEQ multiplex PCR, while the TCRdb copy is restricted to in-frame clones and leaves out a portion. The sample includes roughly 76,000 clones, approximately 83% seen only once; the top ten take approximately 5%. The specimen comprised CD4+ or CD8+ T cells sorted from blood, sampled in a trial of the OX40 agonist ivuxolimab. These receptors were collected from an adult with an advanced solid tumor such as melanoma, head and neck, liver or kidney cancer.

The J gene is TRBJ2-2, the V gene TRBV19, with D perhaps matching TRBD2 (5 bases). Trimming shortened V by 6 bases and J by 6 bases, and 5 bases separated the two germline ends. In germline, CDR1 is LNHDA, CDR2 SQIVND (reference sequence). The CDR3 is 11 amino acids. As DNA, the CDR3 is TGTGCCAGTAGACTAGCCGGGGAGCTGTTTTTT. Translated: CASRLAGELFF.

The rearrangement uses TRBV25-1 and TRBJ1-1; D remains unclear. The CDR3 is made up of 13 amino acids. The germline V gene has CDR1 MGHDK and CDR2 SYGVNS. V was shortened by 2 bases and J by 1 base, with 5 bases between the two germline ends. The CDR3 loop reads CASSEAGNTEAFF. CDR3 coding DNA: TGTGCCAGCAGTGAAGCAGGGAACACTGAAGCTTTCTTT.

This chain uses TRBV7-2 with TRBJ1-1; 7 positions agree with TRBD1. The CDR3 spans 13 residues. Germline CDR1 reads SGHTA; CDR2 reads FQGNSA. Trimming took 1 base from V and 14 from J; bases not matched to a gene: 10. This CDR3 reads CASSLEGGAGLFF. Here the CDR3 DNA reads TGTGCCAGCAGCTTAGAAGGGGGCGCGGGACTGTTCTTT.

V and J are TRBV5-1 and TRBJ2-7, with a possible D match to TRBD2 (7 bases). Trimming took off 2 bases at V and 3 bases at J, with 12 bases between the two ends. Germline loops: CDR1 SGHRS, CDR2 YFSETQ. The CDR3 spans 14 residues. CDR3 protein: CASSFAGEGYEQYF. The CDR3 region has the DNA TGCGCCAGCAGCTTTGCAGGGGAGGGCTACGAGCAGTACTTC.